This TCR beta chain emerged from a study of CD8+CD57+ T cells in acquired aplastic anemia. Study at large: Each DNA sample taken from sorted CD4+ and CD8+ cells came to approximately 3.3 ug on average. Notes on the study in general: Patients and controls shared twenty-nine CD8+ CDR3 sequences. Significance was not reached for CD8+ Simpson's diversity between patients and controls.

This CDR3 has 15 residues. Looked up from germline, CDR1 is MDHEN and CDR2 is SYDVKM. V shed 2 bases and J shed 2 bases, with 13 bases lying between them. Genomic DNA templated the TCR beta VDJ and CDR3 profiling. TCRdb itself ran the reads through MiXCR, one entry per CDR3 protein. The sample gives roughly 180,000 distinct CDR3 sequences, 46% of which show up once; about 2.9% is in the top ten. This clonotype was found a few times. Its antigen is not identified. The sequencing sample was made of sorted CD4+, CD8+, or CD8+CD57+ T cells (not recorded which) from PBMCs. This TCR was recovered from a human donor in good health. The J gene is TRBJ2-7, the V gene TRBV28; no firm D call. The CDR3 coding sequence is TGTGCCAGCAGTTTAAGAGTCGGTGGGGCCTACGAGCAGTACTTC. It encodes CASSLRVGGAYEQYF.